The 6 T cell receptor beta chains reported below all come from one sample, sequenced in a study of blood T cells in healthy people across ages (dated by TCRdb to the mid-2010s). Library creation used 5' RACE. The sequencer listed for this sample is Illumina HiSeq 2500. A second PCR of roughly 7 to 11 cycles was performed with a sample-barcoded 5' primer and a J-beta primer mix. The public reads were reprocessed in TCRdb via fastp at Q25 and MiXCR, keeping in-frame beta chains. Under each unique CDR3 protein, matching rows form one entry showing the most common genes and DNA. Within this sample are approximately 1,100,000 distinct CDR3 sequences, with under 45% of them counted one time only. The ten largest make up about 20% of the sample. The sample comprised blood. Receptors were obtained from a woman in her fifties or sixties in good health.

This clonotype was seen only once. This chain joins TRBV30 and TRBJ1-1, with D possibly matching TRBD1 (6 bases). The CDR3 has 12 amino acids. Trimming cost V 4 bases and J 5 bases, with 11 bases left between them. Germline CDR1 is GTSNPN and CDR2 is SVGIG (reference sequence). The CDR3 loop is CAWKRGKTEAFF. The CDR3 bases are TGTGCCTGGAAAAGGGGGAAAACTGAAGCTTTCTTT.

The chain combines TRBV5-1 with TRBJ2-7; D perhaps matches TRBD1 (5 bases). CDR1 SGHRS and CDR2 YFSETQ come from the germline V gene. V lost 1 base, J lost 2 bases, and 13 bases lay in between. The CDR3 consists of 15 residues. DNA for the CDR3: TGCGCCAGCAGCTTGTTTGCAGGGATGGCCTACGAGCAGTACTTC. It specifies CASSLFAGMAYEQYF.

The chain carries TRBV18 and TRBJ1-2, with D unresolved. The germline V and J ends were trimmed by 3 bases and 4 bases, with 9 bases remaining between them. The CDR3 has 13 amino acids. CDR1 and CDR2 from the germline V gene are KGHSH and LQKENI. The CDR3 DNA reads as TGTGCCAGCTCACCCAAGGAGGGCTATGGCTACACCTTC. It translates to CASSPKEGYGYTF. The complete variable domain, with remaining parts taken from reference TRBV18 and TRBJ1-2, reads NAGVMQNPRHLVRRRGQEARLRCSPMKGHSHVYWYRQLPEEGLKFMVYLQKENIIDESGMPKERFSAEFPKEGPSILRIQQVVRGDSAAYFCASSPKEGYGYTFGSGTRLTVV.

The rearrangement joins TRBV6-2 or TRBV6-3 to TRBJ2-3, with D unclear. V was trimmed by 2 bases and J by 5 bases, leaving 11 bases between them. The CDR3 is 14 residues long. Germline values: CDR1 MNHEY, CDR2 SVGEGT. This CDR3 is CASSYSKRIDTQYF. CDR3 in DNA: TGTGCCAGCAGTTACAGCAAAAGGATAGATACGCAGTATTTT.

CDR3 amino acids: CASSLMGENTGELFF. The CDR3 coding sequence is TGTGCCAGCAGTTTAATGGGGGAGAACACCGGGGAGCTGTTTTTT. V gene TRBV28 combines with J gene TRBJ2-2; either TRBD1 or TRBD2 may supply D (5 bases each). V was cut by 2 bases and J by 1 base, with 8 bases left in between. Germline CDR1 and CDR2: MDHEN and SYDVKM. The CDR3 is 15 residues long. Full variable domain (outside the CDR3, taken from reference TRBV28 and TRBJ2-2): DVKVTQSSRYLVKRTGEKVFLECVQDMDHENMFWYRQDPGLGLRLIYFSYDVKMKEKGDIPEGYSVSREKKERFSLILESASTNQTSMYLCASSLMGENTGELFFGEGSRLTVL.

The table lists this clonotype with a few counts. This chain connects TRBV7-9 to TRBJ1-1; 9 nucleotides agree with TRBD1. The CDR3 spans 14 residues. V shed 5 bases and J 6 bases; nucleotides not matched to a gene: 7. Germline V gene lookup returns CDR1 SEHNR and CDR2 FQNEAQ (reference sequence). CDR3 sequence reads: CASSGQDRGAEAFF. The CDR3 nucleotides read TGTGCCAGCAGCGGGCAGGACAGGGGTGCTGAAGCTTTCTTT.